The 2 T cell receptor beta chains reported below all come from one sample, sequenced in a study of cytomegalovirus exposure and HLA in healthy donors. This PCR relied on a set of 60 Vbeta primers and 13 Jbeta primers. This table comes from immunoSEQ multiplex PCR, and its TCRdb copy is limited to in-frame clones, with some not included. The table lists roughly 100,000 clones, around four fifths of them singletons, with roughly 1.9% in the top ten. The sample comprised PBMCs. These receptors all come from a woman in her thirties or forties in good health and CMV-seronegative.

This clone was recorded only once. The chain couples TRBV10-3 to TRBJ2-7; D is undetermined. V shed 3 bases and J shed 0 bases, with 12 bases lying between them. The CDR3 has 15 residues. The germline CDR1 and CDR2 sequences are ENHRY and SYGVKD. CDR3 DNA sequence: TGTGCCATCAGTGATCCCCAGGTGATCTCCTACGAGCAGTACTTC. Translation gives CAISDPQVISYEQYF.

CDR3 in amino acids: CASSSPRDRGQYSNQPQHF. CDR3 DNA: TGTGCCAGCAGTTCCCCCCGGGACAGGGGACAATATAGCAATCAGCCCCAGCATTTT. The V gene is TRBV28, the J gene TRBJ1-5; the match to TRBD1 covers 10 bases. The CDR3 contains 19 residues. V lost 4 bases to trimming and J lost 0 bases; unmatched junction nucleotides: 12. Looked up from germline, CDR1 is MDHEN and CDR2 is SYDVKM.